This T cell receptor beta chain is from a study of shared clonotypes between healthy human individuals. This clone is a singleton in its sample. With 9 bases removed from V and 6 bases from J, the gap between germline ends came to 15 bases. This CDR3 region has 12 residues. Germline V lookup: CDR1 SNHLY, CDR2 FYNNEI. The table came from immunoSEQ multiplex PCR; TCRdb's copy has only in-frame clones and leaves some out. Altogether under 1,100,000 clones are present, about 80% being singletons, with the ten largest covering roughly 1.4%. The TCR comes from a man aged 18 to 29 in good health. The rearrangement joins TRBV2 to TRBJ2-7; TRBD2 might be the D (8 bases). Sequenced: memory CD4+ T cells sorted from blood. Described subset: CD45RA-negative fraction. The CDR3 coding sequence is TGTGCCAGTCGGGAGGGGGCGGCCGAGCAGTACTTC. Its translation: CASREGAAEQYF. The full variable domain, rest sourced from reference TRBV2 and TRBJ2-7, is EPEVTQTPSHQVTQMGQEVILRCVPISNHLYFYWYRQILGQKVEFLVSFYNNEISEKSEIFDDQFSVERPDGSNFTLKIRSTKLEDSAMYFCASREGAAEQYFGPGTRLTVT.